Many counts were recorded for the clone carrying this T cell receptor beta chain. A TCRbeta library incorporating unique molecular identifiers was prepared. One entry per CDR3 protein results from TCRdb running MiXCR on the PCR reads. In the table there are roughly 240,000 distinct CDR3 sequences, less than 9% of which are singletons. This entry belongs to a study of T-cell reconstitution after alpha-beta-depleted transplantation in children. The sequenced sample was PBMCs, mostly from graft donor cells, obtained 180 days after TCRalphabeta/CD19-depleted stem cell transplant. The source of this sequence is a male patient under 18 who had a stem cell transplant for acute lymphoblastic leukemia, so the T cells may come from the graft donor.

The CDR3 nucleotides read TGTGCCAGCAGTTTCCGGTCTGTCAGGGATAGGGACATTCAGTACTTC. Its translation: CASSFRSVRDRDIQYF. The rearrangement links TRBV12-3 or TRBV12-4 to TRBJ2-4; perhaps TRBD1 as D (5 bases). V was pared by 3 bases and J by 8 bases, with 20 bases between. This CDR3 is 16 amino acids long.